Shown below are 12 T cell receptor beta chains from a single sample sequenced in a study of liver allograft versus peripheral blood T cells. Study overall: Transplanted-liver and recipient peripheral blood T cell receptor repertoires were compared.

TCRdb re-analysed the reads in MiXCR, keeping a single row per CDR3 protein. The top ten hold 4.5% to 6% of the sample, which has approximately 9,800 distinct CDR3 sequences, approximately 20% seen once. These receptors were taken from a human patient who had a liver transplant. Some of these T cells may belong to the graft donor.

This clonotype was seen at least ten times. The CDR3 region has the DNA TGTGCCAGCAGAGGGAGTTTCAATCAGCCCCAGCATTTT. This gives the protein CASRGSFNQPQHF. The J gene is TRBJ1-5, the V gene TRBV28; D not certain. This CDR3 has 13 residues. Trimming took 6 bases from V and 3 from J, leaving 9 bases between them. Germline V gene sequence: CDR1 MDHEN, CDR2 SYDVKM.

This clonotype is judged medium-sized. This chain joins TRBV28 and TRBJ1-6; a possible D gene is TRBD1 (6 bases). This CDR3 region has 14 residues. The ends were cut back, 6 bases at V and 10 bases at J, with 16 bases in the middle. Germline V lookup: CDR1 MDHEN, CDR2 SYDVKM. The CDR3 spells CASSPQGVGSPLHF. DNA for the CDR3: TGTGCCAGCAGCCCACAGGGAGTTGGCTCACCCCTCCACTTT.

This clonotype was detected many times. This chain's CDR3 is CASSTSRDTEAFF. CDR3 in DNA: TGTGCCAGTAGTACCTCCAGGGACACTGAAGCTTTCTTT. The chain employs TRBV19 and TRBJ1-1; the D gene is possibly TRBD1 (5 bases). The CDR3 extends over 13 amino acids. From germline, CDR1 is LNHDA and CDR2 SQIVND (reference sequence). V was cut by 4 bases and J by 3 bases, with 9 bases left in between.

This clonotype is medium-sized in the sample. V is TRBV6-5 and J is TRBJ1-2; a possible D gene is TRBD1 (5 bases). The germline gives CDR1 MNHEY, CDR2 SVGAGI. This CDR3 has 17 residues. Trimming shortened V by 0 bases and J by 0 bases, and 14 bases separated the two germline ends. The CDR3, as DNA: TGTGCCAGCAGTTACTCGGTCCCAGGGAGCCCTAACTATGGCTACACCTTC. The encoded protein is CASSYSVPGSPNYGYTF.

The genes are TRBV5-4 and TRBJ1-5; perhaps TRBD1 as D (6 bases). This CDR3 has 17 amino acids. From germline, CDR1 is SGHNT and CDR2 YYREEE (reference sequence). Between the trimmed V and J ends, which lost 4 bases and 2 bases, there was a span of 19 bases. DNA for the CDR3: TGTGCCAGCAGCCCGAACCACAGGGTTACCGGCAATCAGCCCCAGCATTTT. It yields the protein CASSPNHRVTGNQPQHF.

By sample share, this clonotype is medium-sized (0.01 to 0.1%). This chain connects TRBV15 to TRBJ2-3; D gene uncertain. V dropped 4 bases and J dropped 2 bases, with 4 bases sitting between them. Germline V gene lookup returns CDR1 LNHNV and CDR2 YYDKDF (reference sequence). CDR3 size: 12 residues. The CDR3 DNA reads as TGTGCCACCAGCACGTTCACAGATACGCAGTATTTT. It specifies CATSTFTDTQYF.

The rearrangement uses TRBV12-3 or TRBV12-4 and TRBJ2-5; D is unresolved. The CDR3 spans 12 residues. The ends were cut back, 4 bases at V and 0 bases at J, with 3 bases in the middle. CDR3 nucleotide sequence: TGTGCCAGCAGTTCCGACCAAGAGACCCAGTACTTC. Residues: CASSSDQETQYF.

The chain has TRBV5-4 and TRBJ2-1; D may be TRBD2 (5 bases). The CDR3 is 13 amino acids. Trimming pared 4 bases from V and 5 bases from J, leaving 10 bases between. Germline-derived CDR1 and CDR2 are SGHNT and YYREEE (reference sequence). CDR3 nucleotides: TGTGCCAGCAGCCGGAATAGCGACAATGAGCAGTTCTTC. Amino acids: CASSRNSDNEQFF.

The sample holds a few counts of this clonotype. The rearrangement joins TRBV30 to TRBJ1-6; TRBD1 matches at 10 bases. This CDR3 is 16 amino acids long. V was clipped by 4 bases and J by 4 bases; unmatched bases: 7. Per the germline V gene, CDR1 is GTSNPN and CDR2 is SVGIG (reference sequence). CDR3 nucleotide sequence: TGTGCCTGGACTGGGACAGGGGAACCGTATAATTCACCCCTCCACTTT. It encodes CAWTGTGEPYNSPLHF.

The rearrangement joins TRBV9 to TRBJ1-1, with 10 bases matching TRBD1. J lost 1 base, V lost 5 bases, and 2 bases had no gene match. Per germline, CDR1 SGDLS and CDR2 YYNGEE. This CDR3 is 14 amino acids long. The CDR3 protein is CASRGTGANTEAFF. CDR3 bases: TGTGCCAGCAGGGGGACAGGGGCGAACACTGAAGCTTTCTTT.

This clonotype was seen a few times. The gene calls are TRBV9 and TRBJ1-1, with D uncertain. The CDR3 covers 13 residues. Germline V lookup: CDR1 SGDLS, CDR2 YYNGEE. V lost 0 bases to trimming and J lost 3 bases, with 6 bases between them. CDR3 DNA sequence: TGTGCCAGCAGCGTAGGAATGGACACTGAAGCTTTCTTT. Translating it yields CASSVGMDTEAFF. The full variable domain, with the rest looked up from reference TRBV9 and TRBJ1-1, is DSGVTQTPKHLITATGQRVTLRCSPRSGDLSVYWYQQSLDQGLQFLIQYYNGEERAKGNILERFSAQQFPDLHSELNLSSLELGDSALYFCASSVGMDTEAFFGQGTRLTVV.

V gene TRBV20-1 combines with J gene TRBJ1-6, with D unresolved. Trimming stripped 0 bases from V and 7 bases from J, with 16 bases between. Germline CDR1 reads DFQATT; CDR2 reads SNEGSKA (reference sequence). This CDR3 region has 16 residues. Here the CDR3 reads CSARDLLGRENSPLHF. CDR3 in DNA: TGCAGTGCTAGAGACCTACTTGGACGGGAGAATTCACCCCTCCACTTT.